A selection of T cell receptor beta chains follows, all from one sample in a study of shared T cell receptors in the human thymus. Generated by immunoSEQ multiplex PCR, the TCRdb table keeps only in-frame clones and is missing some. The table has more than 550,000 clones, around 87% seen once. The sample was also reused in another study, on human thymus T cells.

The source material was thymocytes. The receptors shown here come from a boy under three years old with a congenital heart defect. Each CDR3 is given with its conserved first and last residue. Fields, in order: CDR3 protein, CDR3 DNA, D gene, J gene, clone size, V gene. The D gene is left open where the match is weak. The size field is filled for only some rows; it gives once, few, many or a size class.

CDR3 protein: CASSQERNRVMEETQYF
CDR3 DNA: TGCGCCAGCAGCCAAGAGCGCAACAGGGTGATGGAAGAGACCCAGTACTTC
D gene: .
J gene: TRBJ2-5
clone size: few
V gene: TRBV4-3

CDR3 protein: CASSPPGTKGQETQYF
CDR3 DNA: TGCGCCAGCAGCCCCCCCGGGACTAAAGGGCAAGAGACCCAGTACTTC
D gene: TRBD2
J gene: TRBJ2-5
clone size: .
V gene: TRBV4-1

CDR3 protein: CAISEPGLAVGETQYF
CDR3 DNA: TGTGCCATCAGTGAACCGGGACTAGCGGTGGGAGAGACCCAGTACTTC
D gene: TRBD2
J gene: TRBJ2-5
clone size: .
V gene: TRBV10-3

CDR3 protein: CASSPGNGQGPAGPPGNEQFF
CDR3 DNA: TGTGCCAGCAGCCCCGGAAACGGACAGGGGCCCGCGGGACCCCCCGGAAATGAGCAGTTCTTC
D gene: TRBD1
J gene: TRBJ2-1
clone size: .
V gene: TRBV4-2

CDR3 protein: CASSPTRNSYNEQFF
CDR3 DNA: TGTGCCAGCTCACCAACTCGTAACTCCTACAATGAGCAGTTCTTC
D gene: .
J gene: TRBJ2-1
clone size: .
V gene: TRBV18

CDR3 protein: CASSLTDSLAKNIQYF
CDR3 DNA: TGTGCCAGCAGCTTAACGGACAGTCTAGCCAAAAACATTCAGTACTTC
D gene: .
J gene: TRBJ2-4
clone size: once
V gene: TRBV7-9

CDR3 protein: CASSAYRGAGPEKLFF
CDR3 DNA: TGTGCCAGCAGCGCCTACCGGGGGGCGGGCCCTGAAAAACTGTTTTTT
D gene: .
J gene: TRBJ1-4
clone size: .
V gene: TRBV7-2

CDR3 protein: CASSVEVDRGPYTF
CDR3 DNA: TGTGCCAGCAGCGTAGAAGTGGACAGGGGGCCCTACACCTTC
D gene: TRBD1
J gene: TRBJ1-2
clone size: .
V gene: TRBV9

CDR3 protein: CASRDRAGGTEAFF
CDR3 DNA: TGTGCCAGCAGAGACAGGGCTGGAGGGACTGAAGCTTTCTTT
D gene: TRBD1
J gene: TRBJ1-1
clone size: .
V gene: TRBV2

CDR3 protein: CASSGLGQGTEAFF
CDR3 DNA: TGTGCCAGCAGTGGTTTAGGACAGGGCACTGAAGCTTTCTTT
D gene: TRBD1
J gene: TRBJ1-1
clone size: .
V gene: TRBV6-6

CDR3 protein: CSARGEYEQYF
CDR3 DNA: TGCAGTGCTAGAGGAGAGTACGAGCAGTACTTC
D gene: .
J gene: TRBJ2-7
clone size: .
V gene: TRBV20-1

CDR3 protein: CASSLPPGPDSPVDTEAFF
CDR3 DNA: TGTGCCAGCAGCTTACCCCCTGGACCGGACAGCCCAGTGGACACTGAAGCTTTCTTT
D gene: .
J gene: TRBJ1-1
clone size: .
V gene: TRBV7-3

CDR3 protein: CASGRLGASYNEQFF
CDR3 DNA: TGTGCCAGCGGGCGACTAGGAGCCTCCTACAATGAGCAGTTCTTC
D gene: .
J gene: TRBJ2-1
clone size: .
V gene: TRBV28

CDR3 protein: CASSFRRGSGAFF
CDR3 DNA: TGTGCCAGCAGCTTTCGGAGGGGATCGGGAGCTTTCTTT
D gene: .
J gene: TRBJ1-1
clone size: .
V gene: TRBV5-6

CDR3 protein: CASSQGNFFSAGPTYNEQFF
CDR3 DNA: TGCGCCAGCAGCCAAGGTAATTTCTTCTCCGCGGGGCCAACCTACAATGAGCAGTTCTTC
D gene: .
J gene: TRBJ2-1
clone size: .
V gene: TRBV4-3

CDR3 protein: CASSSYRGDEQYF
CDR3 DNA: TGTGCCAGCAGTTCGTACCGGGGGGACGAGCAGTACTTC
D gene: TRBD2
J gene: TRBJ2-7
clone size: .
V gene: TRBV27

CDR3 protein: CASSSSLPNTEAFF
CDR3 DNA: TGTGCCAGCAGTTCATCACTTCCGAACACTGAAGCTTTCTTT
D gene: .
J gene: TRBJ1-1
clone size: .
V gene: TRBV27

CDR3 protein: CASSLGRDPTFTAYEQYF
CDR3 DNA: TGTGCCAGCAGCTTAGGGCGGGACCCCACCTTCACGGCCTACGAGCAGTACTTC
D gene: .
J gene: TRBJ2-7
clone size: .
V gene: TRBV7-9

CDR3 protein: CASSQIELHRTGRWRNTIYF
CDR3 DNA: TGCGCCAGCAGCCAAATTGAACTCCATAGGACAGGGAGATGGAGAAACACCATATATTTT
D gene: TRBD1
J gene: TRBJ1-3
clone size: once
V gene: TRBV5-1

CDR3 protein: CASSKGQGALGYTF
CDR3 DNA: TGTGCCAGCTCTAAAGGACAGGGGGCGTTGGGCTACACCTTC
D gene: TRBD1
J gene: TRBJ1-2
clone size: .
V gene: TRBV7-2

CDR3 protein: CASSLTRLAGLDNEQFF
CDR3 DNA: TGTGCCAGCAGTCTCACCCGACTAGCGGGTCTAGACAATGAGCAGTTCTTC
D gene: TRBD2
J gene: TRBJ2-1
clone size: .
V gene: TRBV28

CDR3 protein: CAWSGQELYTEAFF
CDR3 DNA: TGTGCCTGGAGTGGACAGGAACTCTACACTGAAGCTTTCTTT
D gene: .
J gene: TRBJ1-1
clone size: .
V gene: TRBV30

CDR3 protein: CASSGDRGYGETQYF
CDR3 DNA: TGTGCCAGCAGTGGCGACAGGGGGTATGGGGAGACCCAGTACTTC
D gene: TRBD1
J gene: TRBJ2-5
clone size: .
V gene: TRBV25-1

CDR3 protein: CASSGPGQADVGEQFF
CDR3 DNA: TGCGCCAGCAGCGGACCGGGACAGGCCGACGTGGGTGAGCAGTTCTTC
D gene: TRBD1
J gene: TRBJ2-1
clone size: few
V gene: TRBV4-3

CDR3 protein: CASSFQGEGNNEQFF
CDR3 DNA: TGTGCCAGCAGCTTCCAAGGGGAGGGAAACAATGAGCAGTTCTTC
D gene: TRBD2
J gene: TRBJ2-1
clone size: .
V gene: TRBV7-2

CDR3 protein: CASSQDSVWVGGTEAFF
CDR3 DNA: TGTGCCAGCAGCCAAGATAGTGTCTGGGTCGGCGGCACTGAAGCTTTCTTT
D gene: .
J gene: TRBJ1-1
clone size: few
V gene: TRBV14

CDR3 protein: CASSLKSPLRGTEAFF
CDR3 DNA: TGCGCCAGCAGCTTGAAAAGCCCCCTGCGGGGCACTGAAGCTTTCTTT
D gene: .
J gene: TRBJ1-1
clone size: .
V gene: TRBV5-1

CDR3 protein: CASSLEGPTSDLTYEQYF
CDR3 DNA: TGTGCCAGCAGCTTAGAAGGCCCTACTAGCGACCTGACCTACGAGCAGTACTTC
D gene: TRBD2
J gene: TRBJ2-7
clone size: .
V gene: TRBV11-2

CDR3 protein: CAISETQGARGYTF
CDR3 DNA: TGTGCCATCAGTGAGACCCAGGGGGCCCGTGGCTACACCTTC
D gene: TRBD1
J gene: TRBJ1-2
clone size: few
V gene: TRBV10-3

CDR3 protein: CASSPETSGNTDTQYF
CDR3 DNA: TGTGCCAGCTCACCCGAGACTAGCGGGAACACAGATACGCAGTATTTT
D gene: TRBD2
J gene: TRBJ2-3
clone size: .
V gene: TRBV18

CDR3 protein: CATSSLGDRGDNEQFF
CDR3 DNA: TGTGCCACCAGCAGCCTGGGGGACAGGGGGGACAATGAGCAGTTCTTC
D gene: TRBD1
J gene: TRBJ2-1
clone size: .
V gene: TRBV15

CDR3 protein: CASSQTYGGASASYNEQFF
CDR3 DNA: TGCGCCAGCAGCCAAACCTACGGCGGAGCTAGCGCGTCCTACAATGAGCAGTTCTTC
D gene: .
J gene: TRBJ2-1
clone size: .
V gene: TRBV4-1

CDR3 protein: CASSAVGTGDTGELFF
CDR3 DNA: TGTGCCAGCAGCGCCGTAGGTACGGGGGACACCGGGGAGCTGTTTTTT
D gene: .
J gene: TRBJ2-2
clone size: .
V gene: TRBV9

CDR3 protein: CASSEGLAGGLVHEQFF
CDR3 DNA: TGTGCCAGCAGTGAGGGGCTAGCGGGGGGTCTTGTCCATGAGCAGTTCTTC
D gene: TRBD2
J gene: TRBJ2-1
clone size: .
V gene: TRBV2